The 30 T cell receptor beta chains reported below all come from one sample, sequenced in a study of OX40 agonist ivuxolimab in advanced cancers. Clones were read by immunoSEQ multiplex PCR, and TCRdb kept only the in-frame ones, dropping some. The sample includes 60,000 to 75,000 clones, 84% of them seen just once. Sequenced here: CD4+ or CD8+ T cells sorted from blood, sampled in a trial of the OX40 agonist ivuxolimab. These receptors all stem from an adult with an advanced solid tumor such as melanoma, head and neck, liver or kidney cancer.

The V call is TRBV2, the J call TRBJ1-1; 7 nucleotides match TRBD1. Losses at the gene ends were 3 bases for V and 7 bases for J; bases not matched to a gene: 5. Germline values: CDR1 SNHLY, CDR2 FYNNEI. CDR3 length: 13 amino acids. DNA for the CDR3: TGTGCCAGCAGTGAGTTCCCAGGGGGTGAAGCTTTCTTT. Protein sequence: CASSEFPGGEAFF.

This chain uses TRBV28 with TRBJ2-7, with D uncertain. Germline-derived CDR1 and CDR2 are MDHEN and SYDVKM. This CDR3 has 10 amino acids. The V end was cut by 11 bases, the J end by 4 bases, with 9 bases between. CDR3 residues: CAGTKYEQYF. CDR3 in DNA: TGTGCCGGAACAAAGTACGAGCAGTACTTC.

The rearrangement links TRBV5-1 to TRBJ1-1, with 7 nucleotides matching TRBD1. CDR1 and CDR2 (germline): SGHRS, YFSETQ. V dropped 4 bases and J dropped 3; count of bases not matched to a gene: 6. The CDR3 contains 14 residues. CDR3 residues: CASSVTGVDTEAFF. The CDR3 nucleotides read TGCGCCAGCAGCGTAACAGGGGTAGACACTGAAGCTTTCTTT.

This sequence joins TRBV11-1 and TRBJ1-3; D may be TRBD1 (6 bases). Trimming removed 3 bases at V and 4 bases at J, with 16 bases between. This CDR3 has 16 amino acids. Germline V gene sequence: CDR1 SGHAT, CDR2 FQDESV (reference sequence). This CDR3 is CASSLYRDIPGNTIYF. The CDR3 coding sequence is TGTGCCAGCAGCTTGTACCGGGACATCCCAGGAAACACCATATATTTT.

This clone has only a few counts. The CDR3: CASRKLGVETEAFF. The CDR3 coding sequence is TGTGCCAGCAGAAAATTAGGGGTTGAGACTGAAGCTTTCTTT. The rearrangement uses TRBV27 and TRBJ1-1, with a weak D call TRBD1 (5 bases). The CDR3 is 14 amino acids. The ends were cut back, 6 bases at V and 5 bases at J, with 16 bases in the middle. Per the germline V gene, CDR1 is MNHEY and CDR2 is SMNVEV (reference sequence).

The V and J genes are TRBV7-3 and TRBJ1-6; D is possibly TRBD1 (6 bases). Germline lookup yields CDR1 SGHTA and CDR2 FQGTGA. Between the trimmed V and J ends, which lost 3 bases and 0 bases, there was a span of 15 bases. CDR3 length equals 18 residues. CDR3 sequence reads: CASSFKQTGRSYNSPLHF. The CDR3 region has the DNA TGTGCCAGCAGCTTCAAACAAACAGGGCGCTCCTATAATTCACCCCTCCACTTT. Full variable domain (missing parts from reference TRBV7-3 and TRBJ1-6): GAGVSQTPSNKVTEKGKYVELRCDPISGHTALYWYRQSLGQGPEFLIYFQGTGAADDSGLPNDRFFAVRPEGSVSTLKIQRTERGDSAVYLCASSFKQTGRSYNSPLHFGNGTRLTVT.

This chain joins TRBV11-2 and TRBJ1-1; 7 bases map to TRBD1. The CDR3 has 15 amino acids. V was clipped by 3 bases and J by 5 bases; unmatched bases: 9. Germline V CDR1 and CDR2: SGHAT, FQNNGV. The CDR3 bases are TGTGCCAGCAGCTTGGGGAGACAGGGATGGACTGAAGCTTTCTTT. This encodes CASSLGRQGWTEAFF.

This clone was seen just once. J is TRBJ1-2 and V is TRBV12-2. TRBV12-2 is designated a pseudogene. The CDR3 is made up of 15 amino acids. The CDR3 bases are TGTGCAAGTCGCTTGGGAGACCCAACTAACTATGGCTACACCTTC. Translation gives CASRLGDPTNYGYTF.

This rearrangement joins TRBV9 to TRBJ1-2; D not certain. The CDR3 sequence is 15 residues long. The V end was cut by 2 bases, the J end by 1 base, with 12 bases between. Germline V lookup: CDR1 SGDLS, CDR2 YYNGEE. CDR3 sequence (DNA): TGTGCCAGCAGCGTCTCTGAAGAGAGTAACTATGGCTACACCTTC. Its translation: CASSVSEESNYGYTF.

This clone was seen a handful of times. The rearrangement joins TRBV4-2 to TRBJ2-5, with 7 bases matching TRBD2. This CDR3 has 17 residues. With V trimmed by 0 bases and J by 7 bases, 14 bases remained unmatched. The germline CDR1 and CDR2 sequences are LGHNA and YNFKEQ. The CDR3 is CASSQEREGGSATTQYF. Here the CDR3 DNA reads TGTGCCAGCAGCCAAGAGAGGGAGGGAGGATCCGCTACGACCCAGTACTTC.

CDR3 DNA sequence: TGTGCCAGCAGCCCGGGACAGGGAGACTATGGCTACACCTTC. This translates into CASSPGQGDYGYTF. The chain recombines TRBV5-6 with TRBJ1-2; 9 bases map to TRBD1. V lost 4 bases, J lost 3 bases, and 4 bases stayed unmatched. This CDR3 is 14 amino acids long. Per germline, CDR1 SGHDT and CDR2 YYEEEE.

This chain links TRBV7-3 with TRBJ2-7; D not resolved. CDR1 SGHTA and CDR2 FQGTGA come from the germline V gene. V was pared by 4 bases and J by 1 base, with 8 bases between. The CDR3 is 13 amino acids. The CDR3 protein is CASSSGNSYEQYF. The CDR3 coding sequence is TGTGCCAGCAGCTCCGGCAATTCCTACGAGCAGTACTTC.

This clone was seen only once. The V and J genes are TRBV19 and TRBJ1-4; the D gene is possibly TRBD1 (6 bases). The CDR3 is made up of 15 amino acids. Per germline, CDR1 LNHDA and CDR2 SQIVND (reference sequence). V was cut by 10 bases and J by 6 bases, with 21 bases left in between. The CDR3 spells CATMGADVYDEKLFF. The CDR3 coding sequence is TGTGCCACCATGGGGGCGGACGTATACGATGAAAAACTGTTTTTT.

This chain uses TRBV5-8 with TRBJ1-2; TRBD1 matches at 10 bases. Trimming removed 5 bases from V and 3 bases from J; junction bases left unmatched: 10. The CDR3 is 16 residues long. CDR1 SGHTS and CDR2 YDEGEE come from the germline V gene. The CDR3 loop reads CASRRQGAGFDYGYTF. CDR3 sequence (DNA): TGTGCCAGCAGACGACAGGGGGCTGGGTTTGACTATGGCTACACCTTC.

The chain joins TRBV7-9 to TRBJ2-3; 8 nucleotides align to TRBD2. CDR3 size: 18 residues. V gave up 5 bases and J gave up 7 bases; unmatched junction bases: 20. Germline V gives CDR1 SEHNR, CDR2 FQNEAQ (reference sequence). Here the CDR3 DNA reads TGTGCCAGCAGCCATTCTGTCAGGGAGCGGGAGAGAGGAAATACGCAGTATTTT. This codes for CASSHSVRERERGNTQYF.

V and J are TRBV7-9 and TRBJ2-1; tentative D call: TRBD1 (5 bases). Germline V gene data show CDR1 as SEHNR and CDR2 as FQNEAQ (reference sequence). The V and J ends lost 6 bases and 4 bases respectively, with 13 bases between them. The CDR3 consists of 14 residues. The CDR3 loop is CASRFDSLYNEQFF. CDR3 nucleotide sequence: TGTGCCAGCAGATTTGACAGTTTATACAATGAGCAGTTCTTC.

The CDR3 coding sequence is TGTGCCAGCAGCTGGAAGCCGGGACTAGCGGTAAATGAGCAGTTCTTC. Its translation is CASSWKPGLAVNEQFF. The chain combines TRBV7-2 with TRBJ2-1; 11 positions match TRBD2. There are 16 residues in the CDR3. In germline, CDR1 is SGHTA, CDR2 FQGNSA. The ends lost 4 bases at V and 7 bases at J; junction bases unmatched: 9. The variable domain in full, with the rest retrieved from reference TRBV7-2 and TRBJ2-1, is GAGVSQSPSNKVTEKGKDVELRCDPISGHTALYWYRQSLGQGLEFLIYFQGNSAPDKSGLPSDRFSAERTGGSVSTLTIQRTQQEDSAVYLCASSWKPGLAVNEQFFGPGTRLTVL.

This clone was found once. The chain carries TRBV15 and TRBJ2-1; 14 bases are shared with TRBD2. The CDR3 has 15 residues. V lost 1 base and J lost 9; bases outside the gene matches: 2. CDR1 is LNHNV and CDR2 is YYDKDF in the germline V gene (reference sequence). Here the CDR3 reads CATSRGLAGGGEQFF. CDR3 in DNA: TGTGCCACCAGCAGAGGACTAGCGGGAGGGGGTGAGCAGTTCTTC.

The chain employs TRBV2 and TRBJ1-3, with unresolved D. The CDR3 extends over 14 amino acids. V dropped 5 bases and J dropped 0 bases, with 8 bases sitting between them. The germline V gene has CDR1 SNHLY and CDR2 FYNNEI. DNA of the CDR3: TGTGCCAGCAGTAAACAACTCTCTGGAAACACCATATATTTT. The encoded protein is CASSKQLSGNTIYF.

Here the CDR3 reads CASSVDLLEGSYNEQFF. CDR3 in DNA: TGTGCCAGCAGCGTAGATTTATTAGAGGGTTCCTACAATGAGCAGTTCTTC. The chain uses TRBV9 and TRBJ2-1; possibly TRBD2 for D (5 bases). The germline V and J ends were trimmed by 0 bases and 1 base, with 14 bases remaining between them. From germline, CDR1 is SGDLS and CDR2 YYNGEE. The CDR3 length is 17 residues.

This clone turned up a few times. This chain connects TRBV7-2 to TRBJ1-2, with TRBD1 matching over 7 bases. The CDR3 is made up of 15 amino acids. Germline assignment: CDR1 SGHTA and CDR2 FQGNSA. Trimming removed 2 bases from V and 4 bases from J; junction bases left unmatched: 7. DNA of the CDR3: TGTGCCAGCAGCTTAAATGACAGGGCAGTCTATGGCTACACCTTC. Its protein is CASSLNDRAVYGYTF.

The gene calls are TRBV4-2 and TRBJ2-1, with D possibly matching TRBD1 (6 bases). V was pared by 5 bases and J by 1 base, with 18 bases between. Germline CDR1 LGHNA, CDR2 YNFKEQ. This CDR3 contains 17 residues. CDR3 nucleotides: TGTGCCAGCAGCTTGACCATGAGGACAGCTTCCTACAATGAGCAGTTCTTC. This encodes CASSLTMRTASYNEQFF.

CDR3 in DNA: TGTGCCAGCAGCTCGGGCGGCGTCTACGAGCAGTACTTC. It encodes CASSSGGVYEQYF. The V gene is TRBV7-2, the J gene TRBJ2-7; D call uncertain. The germline gives CDR1 SGHTA, CDR2 FQGNSA. The CDR3 sequence is 13 residues long. With 4 bases removed from V and 3 bases from J, the gap between germline ends came to 10 bases.

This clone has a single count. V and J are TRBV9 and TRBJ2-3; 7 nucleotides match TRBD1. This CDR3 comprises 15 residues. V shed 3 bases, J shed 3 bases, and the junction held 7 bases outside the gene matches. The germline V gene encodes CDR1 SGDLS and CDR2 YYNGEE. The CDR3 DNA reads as TGTGCCAGCAGCGGGAGACAGGGCAGGACAGATACGCAGTATTTT. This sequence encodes CASSGRQGRTDTQYF.

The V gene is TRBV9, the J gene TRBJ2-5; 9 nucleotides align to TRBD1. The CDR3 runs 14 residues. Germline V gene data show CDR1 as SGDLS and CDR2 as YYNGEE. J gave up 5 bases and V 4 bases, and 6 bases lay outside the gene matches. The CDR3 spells CASSLGTGRETQYF. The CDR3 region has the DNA TGTGCCAGCAGCCTGGGGACAGGGAGGGAGACCCAGTACTTC.

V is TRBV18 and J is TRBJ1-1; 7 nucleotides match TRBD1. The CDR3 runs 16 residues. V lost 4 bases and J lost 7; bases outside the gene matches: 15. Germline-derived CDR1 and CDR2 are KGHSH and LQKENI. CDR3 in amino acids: CASSQLPPTGKVEAFF. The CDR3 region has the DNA TGTGCCAGCTCACAGCTCCCACCGACAGGGAAAGTTGAAGCTTTCTTT.

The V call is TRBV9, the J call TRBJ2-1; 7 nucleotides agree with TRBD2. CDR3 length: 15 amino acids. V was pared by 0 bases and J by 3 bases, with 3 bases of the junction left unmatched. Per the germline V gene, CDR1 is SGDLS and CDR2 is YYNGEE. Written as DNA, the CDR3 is TGTGCCAGCAGCGTAGCGGGGGACTACTACAATGAGCAGTTCTTC. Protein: CASSVAGDYYNEQFF.

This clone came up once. The CDR3 here is CASSLLGGSWETQYF. The DNA for the CDR3 is TGTGCCAGCAGCTTATTGGGCGGGAGTTGGGAGACCCAGTACTTC. The chain links TRBV7-2 to TRBJ2-5, with TRBD2 identical over 7 bases. Trimming cost V 2 bases and J 5 bases; bases outside gene matches: 8. The CDR3 contains 15 residues. Germline lookup yields CDR1 SGHTA and CDR2 FQGNSA.

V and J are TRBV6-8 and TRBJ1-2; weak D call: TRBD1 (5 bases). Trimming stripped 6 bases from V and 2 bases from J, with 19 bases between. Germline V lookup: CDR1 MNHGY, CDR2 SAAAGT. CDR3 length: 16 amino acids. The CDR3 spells CASSPVSGTGNYGYTF. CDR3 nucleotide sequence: TGTGCCAGCAGCCCCGTGTCAGGGACGGGCAACTATGGCTACACCTTC.

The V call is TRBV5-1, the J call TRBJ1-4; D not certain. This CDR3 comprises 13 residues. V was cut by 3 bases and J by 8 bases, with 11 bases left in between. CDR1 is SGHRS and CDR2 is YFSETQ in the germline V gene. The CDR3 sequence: CASSSGPGEKLFF. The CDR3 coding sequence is TGCGCCAGCAGCTCTGGGCCCGGAGAAAAACTGTTTTTT.